The 9 T cell receptor beta chains below all came from one sample that was sequenced in a study of response to subunit inactivated influenza vaccine. TCRdb re-called the RT-PCR reads with MiXCR, one entry per CDR3 protein. The sample carries about 310,000 distinct CDR3 sequences, 20% to 25% recorded once. Source: PBMCs from blood, taken roughly 20 months after vaccination. Receptors were obtained from a man aged 45-69 years who received an inactivated influenza vaccine.

This clonotype turned up a few times. The chain has TRBV6-1 and TRBJ1-1, with 10 bases that match TRBD1. The CDR3 consists of 16 residues. Germline trimming cut 5 bases from V and 3 bases from J; bases unmatched to any gene: 9. From germline, CDR1 is MNHNS and CDR2 SASEGT. The DNA of the CDR3 is TGTGCCAGCAGTAGCCCCTGGGACAGGGGTCACACTGAAGCTTTCTTT. This sequence encodes CASSSPWDRGHTEAFF.

V is TRBV12-3 or TRBV12-4 and J is TRBJ2-1; perhaps TRBD2 as D (5 bases). This CDR3 contains 14 residues. Trimming shortened V by 6 bases and J by 6 bases, and 15 bases separated the two germline ends. The CDR3 is CASRVAISRNEQFF. CDR3 nucleotide sequence: TGTGCCAGCAGGGTAGCGATAAGTCGCAATGAGCAGTTCTTC.

This clonotype was observed a few times. This rearrangement joins TRBV18 to TRBJ1-2, with 7 bases that match TRBD1. From germline, CDR1 is KGHSH and CDR2 LQKENI. This CDR3 has 17 amino acids. Unmatched junction bases numbered 11, after V lost 0 bases and J lost 4 bases. The CDR3 sequence is CASSPPLYRGLPYGYTF. For the CDR3, the DNA is TGTGCCAGCTCACCACCCTTGTACAGGGGACTCCCCTATGGCTACACCTTC.

The chain uses TRBV28 and TRBJ2-5, with D perhaps given as TRBD1 or TRBD2 (5 bases each). Germline loops: CDR1 MDHEN, CDR2 SYDVKM. Trimming removed 5 bases from V and 1 base from J, with 29 bases in between. The CDR3 is 20 residues long. CDR3 amino acids: CASSGDPGPRWIGVQETQYF. The CDR3 bases are TGTGCCAGCAGTGGAGACCCGGGACCCAGGTGGATAGGGGTCCAAGAGACCCAGTACTTC.

This clonotype was seen repeatedly, ten times or more. Its ends do not fully match the called genes, so a read error is possible. The chain uses TRBV5-1 and TRBJ1-5; the D is unclear. The germline gives CDR1 SGHRS, CDR2 YFSETQ. This CDR3 region has 13 residues. The CDR3 loop reads CASSLDGNQPQHF. The CDR3 bases are TGTGCCAGCAGCTTGGACGGCAATCAGCCCCAGCATTTT.

In this sample, this clonotype turned up many times. V and J are TRBV28 and TRBJ1-5; D unresolved. Trimming took off 6 bases at V and 0 bases at J, with 12 bases between the two ends. This CDR3 spans 15 amino acids. In germline, CDR1 is MDHEN, CDR2 SYDVKM. The CDR3 bases are TGTGCCAGCAGCCCTATAAGTGCTAGCAATCAGCCCCAGCATTTT. Residues: CASSPISASNQPQHF.

This clonotype was detected many times. This chain connects TRBV7-2 to TRBJ2-7; D not certain. V was cut by 3 bases and J by 2 bases, with 11 bases left in between. Germline V CDR1 and CDR2: SGHTA, FQGNSA. This CDR3 is built from 14 residues. The DNA for the CDR3 is TGTGCCAGCAGCTTCCCCCCTCAAACCTACGAGCAGTACTTC. It encodes CASSFPPQTYEQYF.

This clonotype came up a few times. This chain joins TRBV6-5 and TRBJ2-1; D is unresolved. V lost 2 bases and J lost 6, with 14 bases in between. Germline CDR1 is MNHEY and CDR2 is SVGAGI. The CDR3 extends over 15 amino acids. The CDR3 sequence: CASSYSLGAFNEQFF. The CDR3 DNA is TGTGCCAGCAGTTACAGTCTAGGAGCGTTCAATGAGCAGTTCTTC.

This clonotype occurred a few times. This chain uses TRBV6-5 with TRBJ1-6, with D perhaps TRBD1 (5 bases). Germline-derived CDR1 and CDR2 are MNHEY and SVGAGI. The CDR3 runs to 14 residues. Trimming shortened V by 2 bases and J by 10 bases, and 12 bases separated the two germline ends. CDR3 sequence reads: CASSYRGRESPLHF. The DNA for the CDR3 is TGTGCCAGCAGTTACAGGGGTAGAGAATCACCCCTCCACTTT.